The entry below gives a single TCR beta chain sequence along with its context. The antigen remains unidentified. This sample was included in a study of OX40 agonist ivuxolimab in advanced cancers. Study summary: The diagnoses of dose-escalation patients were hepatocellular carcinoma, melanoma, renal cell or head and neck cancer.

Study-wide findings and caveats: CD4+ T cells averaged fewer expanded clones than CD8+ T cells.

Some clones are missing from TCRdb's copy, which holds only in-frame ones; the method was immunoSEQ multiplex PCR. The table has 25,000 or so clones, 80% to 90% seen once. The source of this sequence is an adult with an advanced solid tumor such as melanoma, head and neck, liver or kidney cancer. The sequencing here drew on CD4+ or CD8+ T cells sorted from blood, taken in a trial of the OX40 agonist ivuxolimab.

The CDR3 here is CASSFRGVATGELFF. CDR3 sequence (DNA): TGTGCCAGCAGCTTTCGGGGGGTCGCCACCGGGGAGCTGTTTTTT. The gene calls are TRBV27 and TRBJ2-2, with 7 bases fitting TRBD2. V shed 6 bases and J 4 bases; nucleotides not matched to a gene: 8. Per germline, CDR1 MNHEY and CDR2 SMNVEV (reference sequence). CDR3 length: 15 residues.